Listed below are T cell receptor beta chains from one sample, sequenced in a study of T cell responses to AZD1222 COVID-19 vaccine. Sequenced by immunoSEQ multiplex PCR; TCRdb stores in-frame clones only, minus some. This sample carries approximately 130,000 clones, more than 90% of them seen once, and the ten largest clones take around 1.1%. This specimen was peripheral blood, taken 28 days after the second AZD1222 dose. These receptors all come from an adult who received the AZD1222 COVID-19 vaccine. The CDR3 runs from the conserved cysteine through the conserved F or W. The D gene is left open where the match is weak. The listing skips clone size in some rows; elsewhere it reads once, few, many or a size class.

NA	TRBV11-3	TRBJ2-7	NA	CASSLVGTSGEQYF	TGTGCCAGCAGCTTAGTAGGGACTTCGGGCGAGCAGTACTTC
NA	TRBV11-3	TRBJ1-1	NA	CASSFRGGSTEAFF	TGTGCCAGCAGCTTCAGGGGAGGGAGCACTGAAGCTTTCTTT
NA	TRBV7-2	TRBJ2-7	TRBD2	CASSQTSGPSYEQYF	TGTGCCAGCAGCCAGACTAGCGGCCCTTCCTACGAGCAGTACTTC
NA	TRBV7-3	TRBJ2-2	NA	CASSRGSWDTGELFF	TGTGCCAGCAGCCGTGGAAGTTGGGACACCGGGGAGCTGTTTTTT
NA	TRBV6-2/TRBV6-3	TRBJ1-1	NA	CASSYGRQRNTEAFF	TGTGCCAGCAGTTACGGGAGACAAAGGAACACTGAAGCTTTCTTT
NA	TRBV19	TRBJ2-1	NA	CASSTVWGPYNEQFF	TGTGCCAGTAGTACCGTATGGGGGCCCTACAATGAGCAGTTCTTC
NA	TRBV18	TRBJ1-1	NA	CASSISDDTEAFF	TGTGCCAGCTCTATATCGGATGACACTGAAGCTTTCTTT
NA	TRBV4-1	TRBJ1-2	NA	CASSQGLGAWGYTF	TGCGCCAGCAGCCAAGGTCTGGGGGCCTGGGGCTACACCTTC
NA	TRBV10-3	TRBJ1-1	NA	CAISESGVMNTEAFF	TGTGCCATCAGTGAGTCGGGCGTTATGAACACTGAAGCTTTCTTT
NA	TRBV24-1	TRBJ2-2	NA	CATSPSHLGQTGELFF	TGTGCCACCAGTCCCTCACACCTCGGACAAACCGGGGAGCTGTTTTTT
NA	TRBV4-3	TRBJ2-3	NA	CASSSAGASTDTQYF	TGCGCCAGCAGCTCCGCAGGGGCTAGCACAGATACGCAGTATTTT
few	TRBV5-1	TRBJ1-1	NA	CASSLGAGLMNTEAFF	TGCGCCAGCAGCTTGGGGGCAGGACTGATGAACACTGAAGCTTTCTTT
few	TRBV6-4	TRBJ1-1	NA	CASSAGENTEAFF	TGTGCCAGCAGTGCTGGCGAGAACACTGAAGCTTTCTTT
few	TRBV9	TRBJ2-2	NA	CASSTDQGSTLTGELFF	TGTGCCAGCAGCACAGACCAGGGGTCGACTTTGACCGGGGAGCTGTTTTTT
once	TRBV5-1	TRBJ2-7	NA	CASSLDGSSSYEQYF	TGCGCCAGCAGCCTGGACGGCAGCAGCTCCTACGAGCAGTACTTC
NA	TRBV7-3	TRBJ2-2	NA	CASSPGAPNTGELFF	TGTGCCAGCAGCCCAGGGGCCCCGAACACCGGGGAGCTGTTTTTT
once	TRBV23-1	TRBJ2-2	NA	CASSQRQGDGGELFF	TGCGCCAGCAGTCAAAGGCAGGGTGACGGCGGGGAGCTGTTTTTT
NA	TRBV18	TRBJ2-7	NA	CASSPQGPYYEQYF	TGTGCCAGCTCACCACAGGGGCCCTACTACGAGCAGTACTTC
NA	TRBV19	TRBJ1-2	NA	CASSISLGTLYGYTF	TGTGCCAGTAGTATTTCTCTCGGGACGTTATATGGCTACACCTTC